These 27 T cell receptor beta chains came from one sample sequenced in a study of technical replicates of blood from several donors. The data were produced by immunoSEQ multiplex PCR, yet TCRdb's version contains in-frame clones alone and is incomplete. The table shows 55,000 to 85,000 clones, with around 97% occurring only once. Material: T cells isolated from PBMCs. These receptors all stem from a human donor in good health.

The rearrangement joins TRBV7-9 to TRBJ2-1, with TRBD1 identical over 9 bases. Germline V lookup: CDR1 SEHNR, CDR2 FQNEAQ (reference sequence). This CDR3 has 14 amino acids. V shed 8 bases, J shed 8 bases, and the junction held 10 bases outside the gene matches. For the CDR3, the DNA is TGTGCCAGCGCCCACAGGGGGCCTCTCGATGAGCAGTTCTTC. This codes for CASAHRGPLDEQFF.

The chain recombines TRBV5-4 with TRBJ2-5, with D possibly TRBD1 on 6 matching bases. The ends were cut back, 5 bases at V and 3 bases at J, with 17 bases in the middle. Per germline, CDR1 SGHNT and CDR2 YYREEE (reference sequence). The CDR3 is 15 residues long. DNA of the CDR3: TGTGCCAGCAGAGGGCCGGGACAACTGAAAGAGACCCAGTACTTC. The encoded protein is CASRGPGQLKETQYF.

The V gene is TRBV7-2, the J gene TRBJ1-1; maybe TRBD1 (5 bases). This CDR3 has 17 residues. V gave up 5 bases and J gave up 3 bases, with 22 bases separating them. Per the germline V gene, CDR1 is SGHTA and CDR2 is FQGNSA. The CDR3 DNA is TGTGCCAGCAGCCCTCCGGCAGGGCGGTTAAGGGACACTGAAGCTTTCTTT. Protein: CASSPPAGRLRDTEAFF.

The V and J genes are TRBV5-1 and TRBJ2-7; TRBD1 matches 7 bases. With 2 bases clipped from V and 3 bases from J, the junction kept 5 bases outside the gene matches. This CDR3 has 14 amino acids. The germline V gene has CDR1 SGHRS and CDR2 YFSETQ. As DNA, the CDR3 is TGCGCCAGCAGCTTCGATGGACAGGTCTACGAGCAGTACTTC. The encoded protein is CASSFDGQVYEQYF.

The chain employs TRBV28 and TRBJ2-7; D not certain. V was pared by 8 bases and J by 4 bases, with 18 bases between. The CDR3 runs 14 residues. Germline CDR1 is MDHEN and CDR2 is SYDVKM. The CDR3 DNA is TGTGCCAGCCTTACCCCACACCGGGTTTACGAGCAGTACTTC. This codes for CASLTPHRVYEQYF.

The chain uses TRBV25-1 and TRBJ2-3; 7 bases are shared with TRBD2. Germline V gives CDR1 MGHDK, CDR2 SYGVNS. The CDR3 length is 15 residues. The J segment lost 3 bases and the V segment lost 1 base, leaving 4 bases of the junction unmatched. The CDR3 DNA follows: TGTGCCAGCAGTGAATTGGGCGGGAGAACAGATACGCAGTATTTT. Protein product: CASSELGGRTDTQYF.

V gene TRBV7-9 combines with J gene TRBJ2-5; 8 positions match TRBD2. The V segment lost 4 bases and the J segment 2 bases; nucleotides outside the gene matches: 6. Germline V gene sequence: CDR1 SEHNR, CDR2 FQNEAQ (reference sequence). This CDR3 spans 15 amino acids. The CDR3 DNA reads TGTGCCAGCAGCTGGCTGGGCGGGAGGCAAGAGACCCAGTACTTC. Encoded protein: CASSWLGGRQETQYF.

The rearrangement uses TRBV10-2 and TRBJ2-1, with TRBD2 identical over 8 bases. Trimming took 7 bases from V and 1 from J; bases not matched to a gene: 6. Germline V gene sequence: CDR1 WSHSY, CDR2 SAAADI. The CDR3 runs 15 residues. In DNA, the CDR3 is TGCGCCAGCATTATTAGCGGGACATCCTACAATGAGCAGTTCTTC. Translation: CASIISGTSYNEQFF.

This chain connects TRBV2 to TRBJ1-1; possibly TRBD1 for D (5 bases). V was clipped by 0 bases and J by 6 bases, with 17 bases between them. The V gene's germline CDR1 is SNHLY and CDR2 FYNNEI. The CDR3 has 16 amino acids. The CDR3 sequence: CASSEAPKGGVPEAFF. As DNA, the CDR3 is TGTGCCAGCAGTGAAGCTCCTAAGGGAGGGGTCCCTGAAGCTTTCTTT.

This chain links TRBV7-6 with TRBJ2-2; perhaps TRBD1 as D (6 bases). Germline V gene lookup returns CDR1 SGHVS and CDR2 FNYEAQ. This CDR3 region has 15 residues. The V end was cut by 5 bases, the J end by 7 bases, with 17 bases between. In nucleotides, the CDR3 is TGTGCCAGCAGCCAAAGAGGGGGTATCGGCGGGGAGCTGTTTTTT. This gives the protein CASSQRGGIGGELFF.

CDR3 amino acids: CASSYSRSSTEAFF. CDR3 nucleotides: TGTGCCAGCAGTTACTCCAGGTCGTCCACTGAAGCTTTCTTT. The V gene is TRBV6-6, the J gene TRBJ1-1; D remains ambiguous. The CDR3 length is 14 residues. Germline CDR1 and CDR2: MNHNY and SVGAGI (reference sequence). Trimming took off 0 bases at V and 4 bases at J, with 9 bases between the two ends.

The chain combines TRBV11-2 with TRBJ2-3, with a tentative D call TRBD2 (6 bases). The CDR3 is 13 residues long. Trimming pared 2 bases from V and 12 bases from J, leaving 15 bases between. CDR1 SGHAT and CDR2 FQNNGV come from the germline V gene. The CDR3 loop reads CASSLFGTPSQYF. In nucleotides, the CDR3 is TGTGCCAGCAGCTTATTCGGGACTCCATCCCAGTATTTT.

This chain links TRBV27 with TRBJ2-5, with 11 positions matching TRBD2. Trimming cost V 9 bases and J 5 bases; bases outside gene matches: 11. The CDR3 runs 15 residues. Germline V gene lookup returns CDR1 MNHEY and CDR2 SMNVEV (reference sequence). The CDR3, as DNA: TGTGCCAGTCAAAGAACTAGCGGGAGTTATGAGACCCAGTACTTC. It translates to CASQRTSGSYETQYF.

This chain connects TRBV10-3 to TRBJ1-4; 7 positions agree with TRBD1. There are 14 residues in the CDR3. J lost 8 bases, V lost 10 bases, and 13 bases had no gene match. Germline CDR1 is ENHRY and CDR2 is SYGVKD. CDR3 sequence (DNA): TGTGCCACCCAAGACAGGGTCATTGGGGAAAAACTGTTTTTT. It encodes CATQDRVIGEKLFF.

V usage is TRBV7-9 and J usage is TRBJ2-2, with a weak D call TRBD1 (6 bases). Germline assignment: CDR1 SEHNR and CDR2 FQNEAQ (reference sequence). This CDR3 is built from 15 residues. V lost 5 bases and J lost 8, with 18 bases in between. In nucleotides, the CDR3 is TGTGCCAGCAGCACCCACAGTACAGGGTCAGGGGAGCTGTTTTTT. Translated: CASSTHSTGSGELFF.

The chain carries TRBV11-2 and TRBJ1-4, with D perhaps matching TRBD1 (5 bases). CDR3 size: 12 residues. Between the trimmed V and J ends, which lost 4 bases and 6 bases, there was a span of 6 bases. The germline V gene has CDR1 SGHAT and CDR2 FQNNGV. The CDR3 loop is CASSSRDEKLFF. CDR3 DNA sequence: TGTGCCAGCAGCTCCAGGGATGAAAAACTGTTTTTT.

The chain combines TRBV5-6 with TRBJ1-4; D not resolved. This CDR3 comprises 17 residues. Trimming took 2 bases from V and 0 from J, leaving 14 bases between them. CDR1 is SGHDT and CDR2 is YYEEEE in the germline V gene. The chain's CDR3 is CASSFARAGATNEKLFF. The CDR3 region has the DNA TGTGCCAGCAGCTTCGCGAGGGCCGGGGCAACTAATGAAAAACTGTTTTTT. The full variable domain, rest sourced from reference TRBV5-6 and TRBJ1-4, is DAGVTQSPTHLIKTRGQQVTLRCSPKSGHDTVSWYQQALGQGPQFIFQYYEEEERQRGNFPDRFSGHQFPNYSSELNVNALLLGDSALYLCASSFARAGATNEKLFFGSGTQLSVL.

The rearrangement joins TRBV7-5 to TRBJ2-7; TRBD2 reflects the table's D call only, with no check against the DNA. TRBV7-5 is tagged as a pseudogene. CDR3 length equals 16 residues. Here the CDR3 DNA reads TGTGTCTGCCATTCCGCCGGGGGTCCAGGTAGCTACGAGCAGTACTTC. Translating gives CVCHSAGGPGSYEQYF.

The gene calls are TRBV11-3 and TRBJ2-2; no reliable D call. CDR1 SGHNT and CDR2 YENEEA come from the germline V gene. This CDR3 is built from 15 residues. V gave up 5 bases and J gave up 1 base, with 11 bases separating them. This CDR3 reads CASSPMVVNTGELFF. CDR3 nucleotide sequence: TGTGCCAGCAGCCCTATGGTGGTGAACACCGGGGAGCTGTTTTTT.

This chain connects TRBV11-2 to TRBJ2-1, with D possibly TRBD2 on 5 matching bases. Germline V gives CDR1 SGHAT, CDR2 FQNNGV. Trimming cost V 6 bases and J 5 bases, with 17 bases left between them. The CDR3 loop spans 15 amino acids. Here the CDR3 DNA reads TGTGCCAGCAGATACCCACAAGTAGCGAACAATGAGCAGTTCTTC. The encoded protein is CASRYPQVANNEQFF.

V is TRBV27 and J is TRBJ1-2; 9 bases agree with TRBD1. This CDR3 has 14 residues. Germline V gene data show CDR1 as MNHEY and CDR2 as SMNVEV (reference sequence). V was pared by 6 bases and J by 5 bases, with 7 bases of the junction left unmatched. The CDR3 region is CASRVGTGSYGYTF. The CDR3 DNA follows: TGTGCCAGCAGGGTCGGGACAGGGTCGTATGGCTACACCTTC.

CDR3 region: CASSFRDRGKVIQPQHF. For the CDR3, the DNA is TGTGCCAGCAGTTTCCGGGACAGGGGTAAGGTTATTCAGCCCCAGCATTTT. The V and J genes are TRBV28 and TRBJ1-5, with 10 bases matching TRBD1. The V gene's germline CDR1 is MDHEN and CDR2 SYDVKM. The CDR3 spans 17 residues. Losses at the gene ends were 3 bases for V and 6 bases for J; bases not matched to a gene: 11.

The genes are TRBV19 and TRBJ1-5, with D unclear. From germline, CDR1 is LNHDA and CDR2 SQIVND (reference sequence). V gave up 0 bases and J gave up 4 bases, with 19 bases separating them. CDR3 length: 18 residues. CDR3 nucleotides: TGTGCCAGTAGTATAGATCCCCTGGAGGCAGGCCTGAATCAGCCCCAGCATTTT. Translating it yields CASSIDPLEAGLNQPQHF.

V gene TRBV5-1 combines with J gene TRBJ2-1; 8 bases are a match to TRBD2. The CDR3 totals 15 residues. V trimming: 1 base; J trimming: 8 bases; junction bases outside the gene matches: 8. The germline V gene has CDR1 SGHRS and CDR2 YFSETQ. As DNA, the CDR3 is TGCGCCAGCAGCTTGTCGGCTAGCGGGCTTCATGAGCAGTTCTTC. Residues: CASSLSASGLHEQFF. The full variable domain, its missing parts supplied by reference TRBV5-1 and TRBJ2-1, is KAGVTQTPRYLIKTRGQQVTLSCSPISGHRSVSWYQQTPGQGLQFLFEYFSETQRNKGNFPGRFSGRQFSNSRSEMNVSTLELGDSALYLCASSLSASGLHEQFFGPGTRLTVL.

The chain has TRBV29-1 and TRBJ2-7; TRBD1 agrees at 10 bases. The CDR3 is made up of 13 amino acids. CDR1 SQVTM and CDR2 ANQGSEA come from the germline V gene. With 3 bases clipped from V and 7 bases from J, the junction kept 6 bases outside the gene matches. CDR3 sequence (DNA): TGCAGCGTTGAGACAGGGGGCTCACGGGAGCAGTACTTC. It translates to CSVETGGSREQYF.

V is TRBV5-1 and J is TRBJ2-3; D might be TRBD2 (5 bases). V was pared by 0 bases and J by 4 bases, with 12 bases between. CDR1 and CDR2 (germline): SGHRS, YFSETQ. This CDR3 has 15 amino acids. The CDR3 DNA reads TGCGCCAGCAGCTTGGGGGTTGGAGGAGCAGATACGCAGTATTTT. It yields the protein CASSLGVGGADTQYF.

This rearrangement joins TRBV6-6 to TRBJ2-3; tentative D call: TRBD2 (7 bases). Germline V gene sequence: CDR1 MNHNY, CDR2 SVGAGI (reference sequence). The V gene lost 8 bases and the J gene lost 4 bases, with 16 bases spanning the gap. The CDR3 has 14 amino acids. CDR3 nucleotides: TGTGCCAGCTTTAGCGGAGGGGGGGCAGATACGCAGTATTTT. It is translated as CASFSGGGADTQYF.